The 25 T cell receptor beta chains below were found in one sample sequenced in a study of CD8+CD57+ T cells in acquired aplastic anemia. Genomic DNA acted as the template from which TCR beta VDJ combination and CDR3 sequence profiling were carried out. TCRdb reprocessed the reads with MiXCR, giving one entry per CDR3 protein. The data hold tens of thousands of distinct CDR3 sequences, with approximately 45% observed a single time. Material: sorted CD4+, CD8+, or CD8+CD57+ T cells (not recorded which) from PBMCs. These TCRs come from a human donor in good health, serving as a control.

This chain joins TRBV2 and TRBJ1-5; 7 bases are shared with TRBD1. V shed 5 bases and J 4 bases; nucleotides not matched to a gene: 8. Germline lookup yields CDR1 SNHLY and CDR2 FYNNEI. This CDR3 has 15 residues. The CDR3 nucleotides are TGTGCCAGCAGTTCATACGACAGGGAGAATCAGCCCCAGCATTTT. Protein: CASSSYDRENQPQHF. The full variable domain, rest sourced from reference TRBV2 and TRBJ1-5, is EPEVTQTPSHQVTQMGQEVILRCVPISNHLYFYWYRQILGQKVEFLVSFYNNEISEKSEIFDDQFSVERPDGSNFTLKIRSTKLEDSAMYFCASSSYDRENQPQHFGDGTRLSIL.

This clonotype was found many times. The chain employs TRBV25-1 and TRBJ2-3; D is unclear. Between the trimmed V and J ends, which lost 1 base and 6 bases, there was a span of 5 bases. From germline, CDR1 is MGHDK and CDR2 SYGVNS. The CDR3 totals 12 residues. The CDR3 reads CASSELLDTQYF. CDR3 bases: TGTGCCAGCAGTGAATTGCTGGATACGCAGTATTTT.

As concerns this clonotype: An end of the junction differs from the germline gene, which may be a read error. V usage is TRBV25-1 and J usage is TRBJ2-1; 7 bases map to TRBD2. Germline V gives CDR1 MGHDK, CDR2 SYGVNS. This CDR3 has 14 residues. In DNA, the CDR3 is TGTGCTAGCAAGGGACTATCGCTACACAATGAGCAGTTCTTC. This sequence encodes CASKGLSLHNEQFF.

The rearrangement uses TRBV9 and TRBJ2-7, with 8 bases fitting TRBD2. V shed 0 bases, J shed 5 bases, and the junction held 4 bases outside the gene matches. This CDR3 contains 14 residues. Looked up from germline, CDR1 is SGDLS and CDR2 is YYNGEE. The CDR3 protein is CASSVGLASHEQYF. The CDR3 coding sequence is TGTGCCAGCAGCGTAGGACTAGCGTCCCACGAGCAGTACTTC.

CDR3 region: CASSVDVTEAFF. In DNA, the CDR3 is TGTGCCAGCAGTGTTGACGTGACTGAAGCTTTCTTT. The J gene is TRBJ1-1, the V gene TRBV5-6, with D unresolved. Germline lookup yields CDR1 SGHDT and CDR2 YYEEEE. Trimming pared 5 bases from V and 5 bases from J, leaving 10 bases between. This CDR3 spans 12 amino acids.

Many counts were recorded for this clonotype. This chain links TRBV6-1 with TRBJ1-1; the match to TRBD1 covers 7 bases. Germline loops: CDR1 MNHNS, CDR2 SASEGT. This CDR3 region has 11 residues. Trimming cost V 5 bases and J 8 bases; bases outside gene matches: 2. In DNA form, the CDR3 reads TGTGCCAGCAGTAAGACAGGGGAAGCTTTCTTT. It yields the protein CASSKTGEAFF.

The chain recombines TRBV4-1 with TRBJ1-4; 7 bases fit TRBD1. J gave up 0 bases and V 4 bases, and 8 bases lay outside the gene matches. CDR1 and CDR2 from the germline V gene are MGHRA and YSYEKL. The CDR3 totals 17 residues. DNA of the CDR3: TGCGCCAGCAGCCCTCCGGACAGGTCGGCAACTAATGAAAAACTGTTTTTT. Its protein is CASSPPDRSATNEKLFF.

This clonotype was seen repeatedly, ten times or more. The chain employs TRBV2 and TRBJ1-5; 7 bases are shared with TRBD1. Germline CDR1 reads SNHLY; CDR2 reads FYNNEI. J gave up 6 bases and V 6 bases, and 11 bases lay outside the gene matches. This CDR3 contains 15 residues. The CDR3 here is CASRKGQNSGQPQHF. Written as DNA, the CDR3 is TGTGCCAGCAGGAAGGGACAGAATTCAGGTCAGCCCCAGCATTTT.

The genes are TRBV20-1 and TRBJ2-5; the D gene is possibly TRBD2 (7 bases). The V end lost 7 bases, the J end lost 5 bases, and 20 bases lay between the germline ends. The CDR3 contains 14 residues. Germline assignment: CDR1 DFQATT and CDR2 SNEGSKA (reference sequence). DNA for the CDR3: TGCAGTGTCAGAAGGGGGGGGCAGTTGGAGACCCAGTACTTC. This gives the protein CSVRRGGQLETQYF.

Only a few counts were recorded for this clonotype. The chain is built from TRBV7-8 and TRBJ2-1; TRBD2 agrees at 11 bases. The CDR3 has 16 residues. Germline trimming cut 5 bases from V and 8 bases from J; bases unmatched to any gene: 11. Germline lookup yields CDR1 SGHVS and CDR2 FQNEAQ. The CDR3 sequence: CASSPLSGGAIDEQFF. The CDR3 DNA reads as TGTGCCAGCAGCCCACTTAGCGGGGGGGCCATCGATGAGCAGTTCTTC.

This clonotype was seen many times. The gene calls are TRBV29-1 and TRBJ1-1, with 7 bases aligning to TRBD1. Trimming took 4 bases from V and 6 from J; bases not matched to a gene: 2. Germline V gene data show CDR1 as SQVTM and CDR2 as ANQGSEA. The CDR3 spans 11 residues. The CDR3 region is CSVGQGSEAFF. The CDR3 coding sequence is TGCAGCGTTGGACAGGGATCTGAAGCTTTCTTT.

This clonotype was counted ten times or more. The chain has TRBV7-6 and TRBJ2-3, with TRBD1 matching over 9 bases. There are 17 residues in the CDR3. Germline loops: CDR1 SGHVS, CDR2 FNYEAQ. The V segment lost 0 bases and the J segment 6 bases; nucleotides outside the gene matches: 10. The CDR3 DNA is TGTGCCAGCAGCTTAGCCGACAGGGGGGCCGGCGGGGATACGCAGTATTTT. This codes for CASSLADRGAGGDTQYF.

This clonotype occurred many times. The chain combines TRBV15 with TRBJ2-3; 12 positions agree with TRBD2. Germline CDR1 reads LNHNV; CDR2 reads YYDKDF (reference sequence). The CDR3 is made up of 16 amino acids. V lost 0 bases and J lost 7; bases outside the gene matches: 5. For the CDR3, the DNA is TGTGCCACCAGCAGAGAAGCTAGCGGGGGGGCGAATACGCAGTATTTT. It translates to CATSREASGGANTQYF.

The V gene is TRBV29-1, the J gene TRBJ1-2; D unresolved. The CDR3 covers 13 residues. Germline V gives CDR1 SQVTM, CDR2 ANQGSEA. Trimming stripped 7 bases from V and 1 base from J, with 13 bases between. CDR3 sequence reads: CSAVLGINYGYTF. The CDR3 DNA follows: TGCAGCGCCGTGCTGGGGATTAACTATGGCTACACCTTC.

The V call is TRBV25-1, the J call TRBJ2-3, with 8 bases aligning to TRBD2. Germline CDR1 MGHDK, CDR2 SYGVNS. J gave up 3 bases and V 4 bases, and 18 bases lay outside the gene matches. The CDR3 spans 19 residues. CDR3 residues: CASSAPLAGGTVSTDTQYF. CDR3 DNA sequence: TGTGCCAGCAGTGCTCCCTTGGCGGGAGGTACGGTGTCAACAGATACGCAGTATTTT.

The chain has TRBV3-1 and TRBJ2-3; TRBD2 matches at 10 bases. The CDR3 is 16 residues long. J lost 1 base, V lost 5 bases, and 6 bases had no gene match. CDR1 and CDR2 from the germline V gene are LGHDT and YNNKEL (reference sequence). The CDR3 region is CASSWSGGAGTDTQYF. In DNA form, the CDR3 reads TGTGCCAGCAGCTGGAGCGGGGGGGCCGGCACAGATACGCAGTATTTT.

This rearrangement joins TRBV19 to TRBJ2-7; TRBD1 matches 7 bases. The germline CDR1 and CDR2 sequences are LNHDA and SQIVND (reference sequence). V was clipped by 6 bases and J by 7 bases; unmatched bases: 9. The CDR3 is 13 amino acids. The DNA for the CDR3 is TGTGCCAGTAGCACTACGACAGGGCTTGAGCAGTACTTC. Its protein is CASSTTTGLEQYF.

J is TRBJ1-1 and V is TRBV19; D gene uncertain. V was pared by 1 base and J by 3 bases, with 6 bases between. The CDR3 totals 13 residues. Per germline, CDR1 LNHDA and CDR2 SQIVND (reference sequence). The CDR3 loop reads CASSIARDTEAFF. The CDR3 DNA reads TGTGCCAGTAGTATAGCGAGGGACACTGAAGCTTTCTTT.

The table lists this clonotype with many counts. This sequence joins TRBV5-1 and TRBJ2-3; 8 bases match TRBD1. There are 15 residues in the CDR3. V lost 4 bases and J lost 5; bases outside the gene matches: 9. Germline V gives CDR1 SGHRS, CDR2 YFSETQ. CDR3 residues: CASSPSGGAGDTQYF. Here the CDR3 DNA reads TGCGCCAGCAGCCCTTCAGGGGGCGCAGGAGATACGCAGTATTTT.

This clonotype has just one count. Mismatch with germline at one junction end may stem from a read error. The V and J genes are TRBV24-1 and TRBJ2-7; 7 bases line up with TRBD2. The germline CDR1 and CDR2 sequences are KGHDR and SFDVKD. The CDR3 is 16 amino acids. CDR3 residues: CASSLSRGTGAYEQYF. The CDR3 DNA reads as TGTGCCAGCAGTTTATCGCGGGGGACTGGAGCCTACGAGCAGTACTTC.

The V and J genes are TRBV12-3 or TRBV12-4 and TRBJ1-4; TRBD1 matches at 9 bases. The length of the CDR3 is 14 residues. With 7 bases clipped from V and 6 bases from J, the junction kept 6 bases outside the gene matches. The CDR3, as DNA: TGTGCCAGCACCGACCGGGACAGGGATGAAAAACTGTTTTTT. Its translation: CASTDRDRDEKLFF.

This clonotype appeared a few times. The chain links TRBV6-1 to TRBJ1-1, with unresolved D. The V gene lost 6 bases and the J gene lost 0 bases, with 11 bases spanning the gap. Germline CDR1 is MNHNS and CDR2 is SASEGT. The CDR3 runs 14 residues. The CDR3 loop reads CASSENSMNTEAFF. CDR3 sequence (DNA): TGTGCCAGCAGCGAGAATAGCATGAACACTGAAGCTTTCTTT.

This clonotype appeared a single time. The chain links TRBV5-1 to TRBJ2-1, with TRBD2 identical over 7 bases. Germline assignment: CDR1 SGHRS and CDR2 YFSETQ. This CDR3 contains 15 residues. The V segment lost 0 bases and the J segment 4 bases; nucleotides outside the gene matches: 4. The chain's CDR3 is CASSLGQGGYNEQFF. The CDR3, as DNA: TGCGCCAGCAGCTTGGGGCAGGGAGGGTACAATGAGCAGTTCTTC.

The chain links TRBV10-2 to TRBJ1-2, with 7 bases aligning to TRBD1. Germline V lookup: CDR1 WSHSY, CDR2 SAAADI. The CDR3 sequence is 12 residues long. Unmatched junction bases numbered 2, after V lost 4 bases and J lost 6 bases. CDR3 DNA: TGCGCCAGCAGTGTTACAGGGGATGGCTACACCTTC. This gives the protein CASSVTGDGYTF.

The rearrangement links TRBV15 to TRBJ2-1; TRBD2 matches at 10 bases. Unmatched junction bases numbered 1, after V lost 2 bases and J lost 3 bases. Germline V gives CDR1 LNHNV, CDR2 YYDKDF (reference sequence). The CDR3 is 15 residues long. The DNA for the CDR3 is TGTGCCACCAGCAGACTAGCGGGGGACTACAATGAGCAGTTCTTC. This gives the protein CATSRLAGDYNEQFF.